The following is a T cell receptor (beta chain) sequence with its context. Antigen: not known. Expressed TCRB transcripts were sequenced because the entire RNA isolate underwent reverse transcription. Sequencing was performed with immunoSEQ multiplex PCR; in TCRdb, only in-frame clones are kept and a portion is missing. Of 200,000 to 300,000 clones in the sample, roughly 10% are singletons; the top ten hold more than 0.015%. The entry originates in a study of beta chain features in type 1 diabetes. Blood was drawn once from each donor into heparinised tubes. The draws averaged roughly 120 mL. The CDR3 consists of 15 residues. V shed 5 bases, J shed 5 bases, and the junction held 10 bases outside the gene matches. In germline, CDR1 is SGHDN, CDR2 FVKESK. Regarding the study as a whole: Insertions were fewer and deletions more numerous at VDJ junctions in type 1 diabetes patients. Moderately but significantly shorter TCRB CDR3s were found in Type 1 diabetes patients in all four CD4+ subsets.

The sequencing input was naive CD4+ T cells from blood. The sequence was collected from a young man with type 1 diabetes. This chain links TRBV14 with TRBJ1-2, with 8 bases lining up with TRBD1. The CDR3: CASSYRQGSSYGYTF. The CDR3 coding sequence is TGTGCCAGCAGCTACCGACAGGGGAGTTCATATGGCTACACCTTC.